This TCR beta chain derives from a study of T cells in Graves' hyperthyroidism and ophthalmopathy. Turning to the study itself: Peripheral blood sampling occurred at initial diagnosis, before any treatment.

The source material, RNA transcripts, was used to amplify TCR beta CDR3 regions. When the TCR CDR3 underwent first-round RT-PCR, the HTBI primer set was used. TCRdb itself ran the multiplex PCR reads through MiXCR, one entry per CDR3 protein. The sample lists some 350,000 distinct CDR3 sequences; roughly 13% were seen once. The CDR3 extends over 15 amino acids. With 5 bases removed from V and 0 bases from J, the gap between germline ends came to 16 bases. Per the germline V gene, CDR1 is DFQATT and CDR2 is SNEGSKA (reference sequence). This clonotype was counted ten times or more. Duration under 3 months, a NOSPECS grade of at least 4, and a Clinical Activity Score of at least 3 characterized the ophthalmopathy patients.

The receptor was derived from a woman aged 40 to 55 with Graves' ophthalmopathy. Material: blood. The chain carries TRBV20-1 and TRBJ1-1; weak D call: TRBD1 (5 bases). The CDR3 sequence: CSAHLWEGMNTEAFF. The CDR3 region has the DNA TGCAGTGCTCACCTTTGGGAGGGGATGAACACTGAAGCTTTCTTT.